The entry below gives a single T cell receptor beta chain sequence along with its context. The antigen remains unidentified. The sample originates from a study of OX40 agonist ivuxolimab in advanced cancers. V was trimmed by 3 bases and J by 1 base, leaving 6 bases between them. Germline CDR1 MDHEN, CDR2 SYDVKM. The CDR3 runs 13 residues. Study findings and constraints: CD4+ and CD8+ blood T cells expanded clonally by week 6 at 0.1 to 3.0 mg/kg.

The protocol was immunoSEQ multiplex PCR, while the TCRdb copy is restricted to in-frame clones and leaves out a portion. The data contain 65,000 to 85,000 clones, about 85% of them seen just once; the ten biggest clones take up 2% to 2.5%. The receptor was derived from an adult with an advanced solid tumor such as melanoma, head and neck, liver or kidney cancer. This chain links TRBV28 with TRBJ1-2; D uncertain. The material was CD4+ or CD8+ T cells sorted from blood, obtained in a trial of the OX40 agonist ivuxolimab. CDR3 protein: CASSFRGNYGYTF. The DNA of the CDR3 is TGTGCCAGCAGTTTCCGGGGTAACTATGGCTACACCTTC.